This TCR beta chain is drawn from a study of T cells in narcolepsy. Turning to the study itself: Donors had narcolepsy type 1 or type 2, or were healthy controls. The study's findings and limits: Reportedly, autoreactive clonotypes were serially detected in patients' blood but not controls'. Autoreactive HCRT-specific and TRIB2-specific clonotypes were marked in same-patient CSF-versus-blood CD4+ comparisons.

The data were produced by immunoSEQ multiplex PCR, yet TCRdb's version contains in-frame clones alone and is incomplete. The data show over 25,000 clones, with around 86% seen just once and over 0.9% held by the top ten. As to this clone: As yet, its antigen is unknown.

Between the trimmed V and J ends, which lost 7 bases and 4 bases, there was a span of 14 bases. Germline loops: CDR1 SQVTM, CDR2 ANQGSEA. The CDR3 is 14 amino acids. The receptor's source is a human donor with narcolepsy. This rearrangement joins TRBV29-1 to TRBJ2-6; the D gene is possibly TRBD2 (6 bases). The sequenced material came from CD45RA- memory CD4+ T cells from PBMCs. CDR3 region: CSGGGWRGANVLTF. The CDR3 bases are TGCAGCGGTGGGGGGTGGAGAGGGGCCAACGTCCTGACTTTC. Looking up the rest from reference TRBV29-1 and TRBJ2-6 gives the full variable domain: SAVISQKPSRDICQRGTSLTIQCQVDSQVTMMFWYRQQPGQSLTLIATANQGSEATYESGFVIDKFPISRPNLTFSTLTVSNMSPEDSSIYLCSGGGWRGANVLTFGAGSRLTVL.